These T cell receptor beta chains were read from a single sample in a study of OX40 agonist ivuxolimab in advanced cancers. Sequenced by immunoSEQ multiplex PCR; TCRdb stores in-frame clones only, minus some. Among some 60,000 clones listed, about 86% were seen once. Source: CD4+ or CD8+ T cells sorted from blood, taken in a trial of the OX40 agonist ivuxolimab. The origin of the receptors is an adult with an advanced solid tumor such as melanoma, head and neck, liver or kidney cancer. The CDR3 runs from the conserved cysteine through the conserved F or W. The order of the fields is CDR3 DNA, CDR3 protein, V gene, D gene, J gene, clone size. The D gene is left open where the match is weak. Clone size is stated in some rows and not others, as once, few, many or a class when expanded.

TGTGCCAGCAGTGAATCGGGGCTGGGCGGCTACACCTTC CASSESGLGGYTF TRBV6-1 . TRBJ1-2 .
TGTGCCAGCAGGCAAGGGGTGGACACTGAAGCTTTCTTT CASRQGVDTEAFF TRBV5-4 . TRBJ1-1 .
TGTGCCAGCAGCATAAACAGGGATACTGAAGCTTTCTTT CASSINRDTEAFF TRBV5-4 . TRBJ1-1 .
TGTGCCAGCTCACCACCGAGACTGATGAACACTGAAGCTTTCTTT CASSPPRLMNTEAFF TRBV18 . TRBJ1-1 .
TGCGCCAGCAGCCAAGCCCAGAGCTCCTATAATTCACCCCTCCACTTT CASSQAQSSYNSPLHF TRBV4-3 . TRBJ1-6 once
TGTGCCAGCAGCCCGACGGTGGCCGGGGAGCTGTTTTTT CASSPTVAGELFF TRBV7-8 . TRBJ2-2 .
TGTGCCAGCAGCGACAGGGGGCCCGGGGAGCTGTTTTTT CASSDRGPGELFF TRBV7-2 TRBD1 TRBJ2-2 few
TGTGCCATCAGTGAAGGGGAGAAAGTGGATGAAAAACTGTTTTTT CAISEGEKVDEKLFF TRBV10-3 . TRBJ1-4 .
TGTGCCAGCACTCAGCGGAGGGCCGCCTACGAGCAGTACTTC CASTQRRAAYEQYF TRBV6-5 . TRBJ2-7 .
TGTGCCAGCAGCTTACAGGACACTGAAGCTTTCTTT CASSLQDTEAFF TRBV7-9 . TRBJ1-1 few
TGTGCCAGCTCTCCCGAGACGAGCAATCAGCCCCAGCATTTT CASSPETSNQPQHF TRBV18 . TRBJ1-5 once
TGCGCCAGCAGCCAAGGCTTGGAACAGGGGGGTAAAGCTTTCTTT CASSQGLEQGGKAFF TRBV4-3 TRBD1 TRBJ1-1 .
TGTGCCAGCACCCCAGTGGGCGGGGGACTCCGCGGGGAGCTGTTTTTT CASTPVGGGLRGELFF TRBV27 TRBD2 TRBJ2-2 .
TGCGCCAGCAGCCAACCCAGGACCAGCACGAACACTGAAGCTTTCTTT CASSQPRTSTNTEAFF TRBV4-1 . TRBJ1-1 .
TGTGCCAGCAGCCAATCGCGGACAGGGGTTGGCTACACCTTC CASSQSRTGVGYTF TRBV14 TRBD1 TRBJ1-2 .
TGTGCCAGCAGTGAAGCAGGCCATTCAGGCTACACCTTC CASSEAGHSGYTF TRBV6-1 . TRBJ1-2 .
TGTGCCAGCAGCTTCCAGGGAATCATCGAAGCTTTCTTT CASSFQGIIEAFF TRBV7-2 . TRBJ1-1 .
TGTGCCAGCAGTTTACTTGGGACTGGAAACTATGGCTACACCTTC CASSLLGTGNYGYTF TRBV27 . TRBJ1-2 .